These 28 T cell receptor beta chains originate from one sample sequenced in a study of blood T cell repertoires in COVID-19. Only in-frame clones appear in the TCRdb table, and some are missing; sequencing was by immunoSEQ multiplex PCR. The profile covers about 300,000 clones, with roughly 91% appearing a single time and under 3.5% taken by the ten largest. The sample consisted of PBMCs or T cells enriched from blood (not recorded which). These TCRs come from a woman aged 50 to 60 who had been exposed to COVID-19.

This sequence joins TRBV19 and TRBJ2-3, with a tentative D call TRBD2 (5 bases). CDR1 is LNHDA, CDR2 SQIVND, per germline (reference sequence). The CDR3 covers 15 residues. The germline V and J ends were trimmed by 3 bases and 8 bases, with 18 bases remaining between them. The CDR3 coding sequence is TGTGCCAGTAGTATCGGGATACCGACTGGTTCTACGCAGTATTTT. This encodes CASSIGIPTGSTQYF.

The chain uses TRBV28 and TRBJ1-2, with 8 nucleotides matching TRBD1. After removal of 4 bases from V and 4 bases from J, the junction contained 8 bases not matched to a gene. This CDR3 region has 15 residues. Germline assignment: CDR1 MDHEN and CDR2 SYDVKM. CDR3: CASSSSPGGAYGYTF. For the CDR3, the DNA is TGTGCCAGCAGTTCCTCACCAGGGGGCGCCTATGGCTACACCTTC.

The chain links TRBV19 to TRBJ2-6, with 10 positions matching TRBD1. The V gene end was trimmed by 3 bases and the J gene end by 16 bases; junction bases not matched to a gene: 9. From germline, CDR1 is LNHDA and CDR2 SQIVND (reference sequence). The CDR3 consists of 14 residues. The CDR3 reads CASSMTGTGEVLTF. The CDR3 coding sequence is TGTGCCAGTAGTATGACCGGGACAGGGGAAGTTCTGACTTTC.

The chain carries TRBV19 and TRBJ2-3, with a tentative D call TRBD2 (6 bases). V was pared by 5 bases and J by 2 bases, with 14 bases between. Germline V gene data show CDR1 as LNHDA and CDR2 as SQIVND (reference sequence). This CDR3 has 15 amino acids. The CDR3 loop reads CASSSGASVTDTQYF. The CDR3 bases are TGTGCCAGTAGTTCTGGGGCTAGCGTCACAGATACGCAGTATTTT.

The genes are TRBV28 and TRBJ2-7; the match to TRBD1 covers 7 bases. J was trimmed by 2 bases and V by 7 bases; bases with no gene match: 5. The CDR3 covers 13 residues. The germline V gene has CDR1 MDHEN and CDR2 SYDVKM. In nucleotides, the CDR3 is TGTGCCAGCATTGGGCAGGGGGCCTACGAGCAGTACTTC. This encodes CASIGQGAYEQYF.

The chain joins TRBV12-3 or TRBV12-4 to TRBJ1-1; TRBD1 matches 7 bases. The CDR3 extends over 13 amino acids. V was clipped by 3 bases and J by 8 bases; unmatched bases: 6. This CDR3 reads CASSLTLDREAFF. The CDR3 bases are TGTGCCAGCAGTTTGACCCTGGACAGGGAAGCTTTCTTT.

V gene TRBV3-1 (or the pseudogene TRBV3-2) combines with J gene TRBJ1-6; D is unclear. V was clipped by 3 bases and J by 10 bases, with 10 bases between them. CDR3 length: 13 amino acids. Germline lookup yields CDR1 LGHDT and CDR2 YNNKEL (reference sequence). The CDR3 sequence is CASSQATGSPLHF. As DNA, the CDR3 is TGTGCCAGCAGCCAGGCTACCGGGTCACCCCTCCACTTT.

The chain joins TRBV18 to TRBJ2-7, with 11 positions matching TRBD2. CDR3 length: 15 amino acids. Germline CDR1 and CDR2: KGHSH and LQKENI. Unmatched junction bases numbered 8, after V lost 6 bases and J lost 4 bases. This CDR3 is CASSRAGTSGYEQYF. The CDR3 nucleotides read TGTGCCAGCTCGAGGGCCGGGACTAGCGGTTACGAGCAGTACTTC.

The chain uses TRBV5-5 and TRBJ1-2, with 10 positions matching TRBD1. This CDR3 region has 15 residues. CDR1 and CDR2 from the germline V gene are SGHKS and YYEKEE (reference sequence). J gave up 5 bases and V 4 bases, and 8 bases lay outside the gene matches. CDR3 amino acids: CASSPGTGDWYGYTF. DNA for the CDR3: TGTGCCAGCAGCCCCGGGACAGGGGATTGGTATGGCTACACCTTC. The full variable domain, its missing parts supplied by reference TRBV5-5 and TRBJ1-2, is DAGVTQSPTHLIKTRGQQVTLRCSPISGHKSVSWYQQVLGQGPQFIFQYYEKEERGRGNFPDRFSARQFPNYSSELNVNALLLGDSALYLCASSPGTGDWYGYTFGSGTRLTVV.

The chain uses TRBV5-1 and TRBJ2-1; the match to TRBD2 covers 10 bases. This CDR3 comprises 16 residues. From germline, CDR1 is SGHRS and CDR2 YFSETQ. Trimming took 3 bases from V and 4 from J; bases not matched to a gene: 7. CDR3 DNA: TGCGCCAGCAGCTCGAACCCTAGCGGGGGTTACAATGAGCAGTTCTTC. Its translation: CASSSNPSGGYNEQFF.

The V gene is TRBV19, the J gene TRBJ2-5, with 8 bases lining up with TRBD2. This CDR3 has 11 residues. J gave up 5 bases and V 10 bases, and 3 bases lay outside the gene matches. The V gene's germline CDR1 is LNHDA and CDR2 SQIVND (reference sequence). The CDR3 sequence is CATASGETQYF. The CDR3 coding sequence is TGTGCCACCGCTAGCGGGGAGACCCAGTACTTC.

This clone has only one observation. This chain joins TRBV7-6 and TRBJ2-7; TRBD2 aligns across 7 bases. Per germline, CDR1 SGHVS and CDR2 FNYEAQ. This CDR3 is built from 16 residues. V trimming: 0 bases; J trimming: 3 bases; junction bases outside the gene matches: 8. CDR3 loop: CASSLASGGPDYEQYF. The CDR3 DNA sequence: TGTGCCAGCAGCTTAGCGTCGGGGGGTCCTGACTACGAGCAGTACTTC. Full variable domain (remainder filled in from reference TRBV7-6 and TRBJ2-7): GAGVSQSPRYKVTKRGQDVALRCDPISGHVSLYWYRQALGQGPEFLTYFNYEAQQDKSGLPNDRFSAERPEGSISTLTIQRTEQRDSAMYRCASSLASGGPDYEQYFGPGTRLTVT.

This clone was observed once. The chain recombines TRBV5-4 with TRBJ2-7; possibly TRBD1 for D (5 bases). CDR1 and CDR2 (germline): SGHNT, YYREEE (reference sequence). CDR3 length: 12 residues. V dropped 3 bases and J dropped 3 bases, with 7 bases sitting between them. The CDR3 protein is CASSSDSYEQYF. The CDR3 region has the DNA TGTGCCAGCAGCTCTGACAGCTACGAGCAGTACTTC.

This clone turned up a few times. V gene TRBV29-1 combines with J gene TRBJ1-2; unclear D gene. Per germline, CDR1 SQVTM and CDR2 ANQGSEA. The CDR3 covers 12 residues. V lost 4 bases to trimming and J lost 5 bases, with 11 bases between them. The CDR3 sequence: CSVVAQAYGYTF. CDR3 bases: TGCAGCGTTGTAGCACAAGCATATGGCTACACCTTC.

The chain links TRBV7-8 to TRBJ2-7; 9 bases agree with TRBD1. The germline gives CDR1 SGHVS, CDR2 FQNEAQ. This CDR3 is 15 amino acids long. J gave up 6 bases and V 5 bases, and 11 bases lay outside the gene matches. CDR3 nucleotide sequence: TGTGCCAGCAGCCCCGGGGGACAGGGAATGAGCGAGCAGTACTTC. This encodes CASSPGGQGMSEQYF.

This chain uses TRBV7-2 with TRBJ2-2; TRBD2 agrees at 7 bases. The V segment lost 2 bases and the J segment 2 bases; nucleotides outside the gene matches: 5. This CDR3 spans 16 amino acids. Per germline, CDR1 SGHTA and CDR2 FQGNSA. The CDR3 DNA is TGTGCCAGCAGCTTACTAGCGGCGAAAAACACCGGGGAGCTGTTTTTT. The encoded protein is CASSLLAAKNTGELFF.

The sample holds one count of this clone. This chain uses TRBV5-1 with TRBJ2-3; D might be TRBD1 (5 bases). This CDR3 region has 13 residues. CDR1 and CDR2 (germline): SGHRS, YFSETQ. The V end was cut by 5 bases, the J end by 6 bases, with 13 bases between. CDR3 residues: CASRTSNRDTQYF. CDR3 DNA sequence: TGCGCCAGCAGAACATCGAACAGGGATACGCAGTATTTT.

The genes are TRBV19 and TRBJ1-1, with D possibly matching TRBD1 (5 bases). There are 14 residues in the CDR3. V shed 6 bases and J shed 0 bases, with 11 bases lying between them. Germline assignment: CDR1 LNHDA and CDR2 SQIVND (reference sequence). The CDR3 region is CASSPTVMNTEAFF. Written as DNA, the CDR3 is TGTGCCAGTAGCCCGACAGTGATGAACACTGAAGCTTTCTTT.

The chain joins TRBV5-5 to TRBJ1-5; TRBD1 might be the D (6 bases). The CDR3 has 15 residues. Trimming shortened V by 7 bases and J by 8 bases, and 22 bases separated the two germline ends. Germline lookup yields CDR1 SGHKS and CDR2 YYEKEE (reference sequence). In DNA, the CDR3 is TGTGCCAGCTCGGGGACACAGGGCACTCATGAGCCCCAGCATTTT. It encodes CASSGTQGTHEPQHF. Complete variable domain (other parts from reference TRBV5-5 and TRBJ1-5): DAGVTQSPTHLIKTRGQQVTLRCSPISGHKSVSWYQQVLGQGPQFIFQYYEKEERGRGNFPDRFSARQFPNYSSELNVNALLLGDSALYLCASSGTQGTHEPQHFGDGTRLSIL.

This chain connects TRBV5-1 to TRBJ2-1; 8 bases map to TRBD2. The length of the CDR3 is 15 residues. The germline V gene encodes CDR1 SGHRS and CDR2 YFSETQ. V was clipped by 6 bases and J by 7 bases; unmatched bases: 12. The CDR3: CASKISAGEVNEQFF. The DNA of the CDR3 is TGCGCCAGCAAAATTTCAGCGGGGGAGGTAAATGAGCAGTTCTTC. The full variable domain, rest sourced from reference TRBV5-1 and TRBJ2-1, is KAGVTQTPRYLIKTRGQQVTLSCSPISGHRSVSWYQQTPGQGLQFLFEYFSETQRNKGNFPGRFSGRQFSNSRSEMNVSTLELGDSALYLCASKISAGEVNEQFFGPGTRLTVL.

V and J are TRBV5-1 and TRBJ1-4, with TRBD1 identical over 9 bases. V lost 4 bases and J lost 7; bases outside the gene matches: 8. CDR1 and CDR2 (germline): SGHRS, YFSETQ. The CDR3 has 15 amino acids. The CDR3 reads CASSATGGLGEKLFF. The CDR3 coding sequence is TGCGCCAGCAGCGCCACAGGGGGCTTAGGTGAAAAACTGTTTTTT. The full variable domain, its missing parts supplied by reference TRBV5-1 and TRBJ1-4, is KAGVTQTPRYLIKTRGQQVTLSCSPISGHRSVSWYQQTPGQGLQFLFEYFSETQRNKGNFPGRFSGRQFSNSRSEMNVSTLELGDSALYLCASSATGGLGEKLFFGSGTQLSVL.

The chain carries TRBV11-2 and TRBJ2-7; 8 nucleotides agree with TRBD2. The length of the CDR3 is 18 residues. The germline V gene has CDR1 SGHAT and CDR2 FQNNGV. Trimming cost V 4 bases and J 0 bases; bases outside gene matches: 14. CDR3 sequence reads: CASSSHPSGGSSSYEQYF. DNA for the CDR3: TGTGCCAGCAGCTCCCATCCCTCGGGGGGGTCGAGCTCCTACGAGCAGTACTTC.

This chain links TRBV7-9 with TRBJ1-2; D call uncertain. The CDR3 is 12 amino acids. The V and J ends lost 2 bases and 4 bases respectively, with 5 bases between them. Germline V gene data show CDR1 as SEHNR and CDR2 as FQNEAQ (reference sequence). CDR3 residues: CASSLNTYGYTF. The CDR3 DNA reads TGTGCCAGCAGCTTAAACACCTATGGCTACACCTTC.

This CDR3 reads CARSANYGYTF. CDR3 coding DNA: TGTGCCAGATCTGCTAACTATGGCTACACCTTC. This chain uses TRBV2 with TRBJ1-2, with no clear D. V was shortened by 9 bases and J by 0 bases, with 5 bases between the two germline ends. This CDR3 has 11 residues. CDR1 and CDR2 from the germline V gene are SNHLY and FYNNEI.

The CDR3 bases are TGTGCCACCTCTACGGACAGGGGGCCGTACGAGCAGTACTTC. It encodes CATSTDRGPYEQYF. The chain recombines TRBV19 with TRBJ2-7; 11 bases line up with TRBD1. This CDR3 region has 14 residues. V was clipped by 10 bases and J by 4 bases; unmatched bases: 9. Germline V gives CDR1 LNHDA, CDR2 SQIVND (reference sequence).

This clone has only one observation. The chain uses TRBV9 and TRBJ2-5; 7 positions match TRBD2. V lost 4 bases and J lost 5; bases outside the gene matches: 5. This CDR3 is built from 13 residues. CDR1 and CDR2 from the germline V gene are SGDLS and YYNGEE. CDR3: CASSPGGGETQYF. CDR3 bases: TGTGCCAGCAGCCCAGGCGGGGGTGAGACCCAGTACTTC. Full variable domain (missing parts from reference TRBV9 and TRBJ2-5): DSGVTQTPKHLITATGQRVTLRCSPRSGDLSVYWYQQSLDQGLQFLIQYYNGEERAKGNILERFSAQQFPDLHSELNLSSLELGDSALYFCASSPGGGETQYFGPGTRLLVL.

This chain uses TRBV19 with TRBJ2-1, with D maybe TRBD2 (6 bases). The germline V gene has CDR1 LNHDA and CDR2 SQIVND (reference sequence). The CDR3 runs to 15 residues. The V and J ends lost 3 bases and 1 base respectively, with 10 bases between them. CDR3 protein: CASSIGGTSYNEQFF. The CDR3 DNA follows: TGTGCCAGTAGTATTGGGGGGACGTCCTACAATGAGCAGTTCTTC.

This clone has a single count. The rearrangement uses TRBV27 and TRBJ2-5; 9 bases align to TRBD2. Per germline, CDR1 MNHEY and CDR2 SMNVEV (reference sequence). The CDR3 runs to 16 residues. After removal of 5 bases from V and 3 bases from J, the junction contained 10 bases not matched to a gene. The CDR3 reads CASSPLSGGLEETQYF. The CDR3 nucleotides are TGTGCCAGCAGTCCACTAAGCGGGGGGCTTGAAGAGACCCAGTACTTC.